This record covers a single TCR beta chain. The CDR3 sequence is 16 residues long. The ends lost 7 bases at V and 4 bases at J; junction bases unmatched: 14. Germline CDR1 and CDR2: MNHEY and SMNVEV (reference sequence). This specimen comes from a study of OX40 agonist ivuxolimab in advanced cancers. The repertoire was sequenced with immunoSEQ multiplex PCR; TCRdb's copy has only in-frame clones and lacks some. Of around 90,000 clones detected, roughly 84% appear once; the ten largest clones hold approximately 0.29%. J is TRBJ2-3 and V is TRBV27; 7 bases line up with TRBD2. Specimen: CD4+ or CD8+ T cells sorted from blood, collected in a trial of the OX40 agonist ivuxolimab. The clonotype comes from an adult with an advanced solid tumor such as melanoma, head and neck, liver or kidney cancer. The CDR3 loop is CASMPGTGGNADTQYF. The CDR3 DNA follows: TGTGCCAGCATGCCCGGGACGGGGGGTAACGCAGATACGCAGTATTTT.